A single sample is the source of the 19 T cell receptor beta chains below, sequenced in a study of beta chain features in type 1 diabetes. Study-level results: There was a moderate but significant shortening of TCRB CDR3s in all four CD4+ subsets of Type 1 diabetes patients.

Sequenced material consisted of expressed TCRB transcripts (all of the isolated RNA was reverse transcribed). Produced via immunoSEQ multiplex PCR; TCRdb's table is partial and in-frame only. The table has 200,000 to 300,000 clones, around 13% seen once. These receptors' antigens are unknown. The sample taken for sequencing was naive CD4+ T cells from blood. These receptors came from a man younger than 45 with type 1 diabetes.

Comment on this clone: An end of the junction does not agree with germline; a read error may underlie this. This sequence joins TRBV9 and TRBJ1-1, with D uncertain. Germline CDR1 is SGDLS and CDR2 is YYNGEE. The CDR3 is made up of 12 amino acids. The CDR3 DNA reads TGTGCCAGCAGCGTCGACGGCACCACGACTGAGTTT. This gives the protein CASSVDGTTTEF.

This clone was detected a few times. The chain links TRBV5-1 to TRBJ2-1; weak D call: TRBD2 (6 bases). Germline values: CDR1 SGHRS, CDR2 YFSETQ. This CDR3 is 13 amino acids long. Trimming shortened V by 3 bases and J by 8 bases, and 12 bases separated the two germline ends. CDR3 sequence (DNA): TGCGCCAGCAGCTATGGGGGAGGTGATGAGCAGTTCTTC. Translating gives CASSYGGGDEQFF. Full variable domain (rest looked up from reference TRBV5-1 and TRBJ2-1): KAGVTQTPRYLIKTRGQQVTLSCSPISGHRSVSWYQQTPGQGLQFLFEYFSETQRNKGNFPGRFSGRQFSNSRSEMNVSTLELGDSALYLCASSYGGGDEQFFGPGTRLTVL.

This clone was recorded a few times. V gene TRBV30 combines with J gene TRBJ1-4, with TRBD1 matching over 8 bases. This CDR3 has 15 amino acids. Per the germline V gene, CDR1 is GTSNPN and CDR2 is SVGIG (reference sequence). V was pared by 3 bases and J by 4 bases, with 7 bases of the junction left unmatched. The CDR3 region is CAWRDRQGINEKLFF. The CDR3 DNA reads as TGTGCCTGGAGGGACCGACAGGGGATTAATGAAAAACTGTTTTTT.

CDR3 loop: CASSGAGGSDTQYF. The CDR3 DNA reads TGTGCCAGCAGTGGCGCGGGAGGGTCAGATACGCAGTATTTT. The chain has TRBV25-1 and TRBJ2-3, with TRBD2 identical over 9 bases. Germline CDR1 MGHDK, CDR2 SYGVNS. The CDR3 sequence is 14 residues long. V lost 4 bases to trimming and J lost 4 bases; unmatched junction nucleotides: 3.

The chain recombines TRBV29-1 with TRBJ1-1; a weak D match, TRBD1 (5 bases). The CDR3 loop spans 11 amino acids. The V and J ends lost 6 bases and 3 bases respectively, with 8 bases between them. CDR1 is SQVTM and CDR2 is ANQGSEA in the germline V gene. CDR3 residues: CSVRQYTEAFF. The DNA of the CDR3 is TGCAGCGTGAGACAGTACACTGAAGCTTTCTTT.

This clone came up a few times. The chain is built from TRBV4-3 and TRBJ1-2; 7 bases match TRBD1. CDR3 length equals 16 residues. The germline CDR1 and CDR2 sequences are LGHNA and YSLEER. The V and J ends lost 1 base and 6 bases, in that order; junction bases with no gene match: 11. CDR3 region: CASSQVSDRREHGYTF. The CDR3, as DNA: TGCGCCAGCAGCCAAGTATCGGACAGGCGAGAACATGGCTACACCTTC.

On this clone: The identical CDR3 is also encoded by other nucleotide sequences in the sample. The chain employs TRBV5-1 and TRBJ1-1; 9 bases align to TRBD1. Losses at the gene ends were 4 bases for V and 1 base for J; bases not matched to a gene: 5. Germline lookup yields CDR1 SGHRS and CDR2 YFSETQ. CDR3 length: 15 amino acids. CDR3 in amino acids: CASSPGQGRNTEAFF. The CDR3 nucleotides are TGCGCCAGCAGCCCGGGACAGGGAAGGAACACTGAAGCTTTCTTT.

The table lists this clone with a few counts. This chain connects TRBV19 to TRBJ2-7, with 7 positions matching TRBD1. The CDR3 length is 12 residues. From germline, CDR1 is LNHDA and CDR2 SQIVND (reference sequence). Trimming removed 5 bases from V and 3 bases from J; junction bases left unmatched: 1. The CDR3 region is CASSDRDYEQYF. For the CDR3, the DNA is TGTGCCAGTAGTGACAGGGACTACGAGCAGTACTTC. Complete variable domain (other parts from reference TRBV19 and TRBJ2-7): DGGITQSPKYLFRKEGQNVTLSCEQNLNHDAMYWYRQDPGQGLRLIYYSQIVNDFQKGDIAEGYSVSREKKESFPLTVTSAQKNPTAFYLCASSDRDYEQYFGPGTRLTVT.

V usage is TRBV18 and J usage is TRBJ2-1; no clear D gene. The CDR3 is 15 residues long. Germline loops: CDR1 KGHSH, CDR2 LQKENI. V lost 6 bases to trimming and J lost 0 bases, with 12 bases between them. The CDR3 bases are TGTGCCAGCTCGCCTCTCACGAGCTCCTACAATGAGCAGTTCTTC. Amino acid sequence: CASSPLTSSYNEQFF.

This clone was recorded a few times. The genes are TRBV11-2 and TRBJ2-7, with 11 bases fitting TRBD1. Germline V gives CDR1 SGHAT, CDR2 FQNNGV. V lost 5 bases to trimming and J lost 7 bases; unmatched junction nucleotides: 7. The CDR3 totals 14 residues. The CDR3 coding sequence is TGTGCCAGCAGCAGCGGACAGGGGGCGCGGGAGCAGTACTTC. Amino acids: CASSSGQGAREQYF.

This sequence joins TRBV5-8 and TRBJ1-2; D gene ambiguous. CDR3 length equals 12 residues. Trimming took off 0 bases at V and 8 bases at J, with 8 bases between the two ends. Germline V lookup: CDR1 SGHTS, CDR2 YDEGEE. In DNA form, the CDR3 reads TGTGCCAGCAGCTTGGTAGCCAGCGGCTACACCTTC. Translating gives CASSLVASGYTF. Based on the CDR3 plus reference TRBV5-8 and TRBJ1-2, the full variable domain is EAGVTQSPTHLIKTRGQQATLRCSPISGHTSVYWYQQALGLGLQFLLWYDEGEERNRGNFPPRFSGRQFPNYSSELNVNALELEDSALYLCASSLVASGYTFGSGTRLTVV.

The genes are TRBV7-9 and TRBJ1-1, with D unclear. CDR3 length equals 14 residues. From germline, CDR1 is SEHNR and CDR2 FQNEAQ (reference sequence). Trimming removed 0 bases from V and 4 bases from J, with 9 bases in between. The CDR3, as DNA: TGTGCCAGCAGCTTAGCGGCCCGGGGCACTGAAGCTTTCTTT. This encodes CASSLAARGTEAFF.

The rearrangement joins TRBV10-3 to TRBJ2-6, with D possibly matching TRBD1 (6 bases). The germline V and J ends were trimmed by 2 bases and 1 base, with 9 bases remaining between them. The CDR3 loop spans 16 amino acids. CDR1 and CDR2 from the germline V gene are ENHRY and SYGVKD. The CDR3 DNA sequence: TGTGCCATCAGTGAGATTACAGGGTCTGGGGCCAACGTCCTGACTTTC. Translated, it gives CAISEITGSGANVLTF.

The chain joins TRBV5-4 to TRBJ2-1, with TRBD2 identical over 12 bases. From germline, CDR1 is SGHNT and CDR2 YYREEE (reference sequence). The V and J ends lost 4 bases and 7 bases, in that order; junction bases with no gene match: 9. The CDR3 extends over 16 amino acids. Written as DNA, the CDR3 is TGTGCCAGCAGCCCCCCGACTAGCGGGAGAGGGAATGAGCAGTTCTTC. Translation gives CASSPPTSGRGNEQFF.

This clone was observed a few times. The chain couples TRBV9 to TRBJ2-5; D is perhaps TRBD1 (6 bases). Looked up from germline, CDR1 is SGDLS and CDR2 is YYNGEE. Deletions cut 3 bases from V and 5 bases from J, with 11 bases between. The CDR3 consists of 13 residues. The CDR3: CASSATGRETQYF. The DNA of the CDR3 is TGTGCCAGCAGCGCTACAGGGCGGGAGACCCAGTACTTC.

This clone occurred a few times. The V and J genes are TRBV5-1 and TRBJ2-3; a weak D match, TRBD2 (5 bases). CDR1 is SGHRS and CDR2 is YFSETQ in the germline V gene. The CDR3 spans 16 residues. V lost 0 bases and J lost 2, with 13 bases in between. This chain's CDR3 is CASSLGLTPTTDTQYF. The CDR3 nucleotides read TGCGCCAGCAGCTTGGGACTAACCCCCACCACAGATACGCAGTATTTT.

The J gene is TRBJ2-4, the V gene TRBV19, with 7 bases that match TRBD2. This CDR3 has 14 residues. Trimming took 10 bases from V and 8 from J; bases not matched to a gene: 14. Germline loops: CDR1 LNHDA, CDR2 SQIVND (reference sequence). CDR3 bases: TGTGCCACCAAGGATGAGGGCGGGAGATACATTCAGTACTTC. Translated, it gives CATKDEGGRYIQYF.

The chain is built from TRBV18 and TRBJ1-1, with no clear D. The V gene's germline CDR1 is KGHSH and CDR2 LQKENI. The length of the CDR3 is 13 residues. Trimming stripped 1 base from V and 0 bases from J, with 3 bases between. In DNA form, the CDR3 reads TGTGCCAGCTCACCACTAATGAACACTGAAGCTTTCTTT. It codes for CASSPLMNTEAFF.

In its sample, this clone was seen a few times. The V call is TRBV18, the J call TRBJ2-2; a weak D match, TRBD1 (5 bases). This CDR3 spans 13 amino acids. With 6 bases removed from V and 0 bases from J, the gap between germline ends came to 5 bases. Germline V gives CDR1 KGHSH, CDR2 LQKENI. This CDR3 is CASSTANTGELFF. As DNA, the CDR3 is TGTGCCAGCTCGACAGCGAACACCGGGGAGCTGTTTTTT. The full variable domain, rest sourced from reference TRBV18 and TRBJ2-2, is NAGVMQNPRHLVRRRGQEARLRCSPMKGHSHVYWYRQLPEEGLKFMVYLQKENIIDESGMPKERFSAEFPKEGPSILRIQQVVRGDSAAYFCASSTANTGELFFGEGSRLTVL.